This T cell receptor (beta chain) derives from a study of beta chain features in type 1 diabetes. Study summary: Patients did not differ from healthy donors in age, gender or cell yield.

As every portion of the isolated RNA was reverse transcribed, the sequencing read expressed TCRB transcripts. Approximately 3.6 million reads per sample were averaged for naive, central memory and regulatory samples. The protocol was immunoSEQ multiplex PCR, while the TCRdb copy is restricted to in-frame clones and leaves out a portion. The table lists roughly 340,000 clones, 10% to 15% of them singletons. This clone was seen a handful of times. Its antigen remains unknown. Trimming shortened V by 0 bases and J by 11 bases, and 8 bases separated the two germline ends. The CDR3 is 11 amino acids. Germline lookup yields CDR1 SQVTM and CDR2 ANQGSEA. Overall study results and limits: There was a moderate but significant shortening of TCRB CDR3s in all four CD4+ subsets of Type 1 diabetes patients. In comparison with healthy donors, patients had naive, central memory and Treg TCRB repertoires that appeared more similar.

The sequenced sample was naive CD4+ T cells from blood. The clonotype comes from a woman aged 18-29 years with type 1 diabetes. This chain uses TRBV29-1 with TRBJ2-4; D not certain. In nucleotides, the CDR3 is TGCAGCGTTGAAGAGCGCCAGGTTCAGTACTTC. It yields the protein CSVEERQVQYF.